These 17 T cell receptor beta chains were all obtained from the same sample, sequenced in a study of memory CD4+ T cells and cytomegalovirus serostatus. Clones were read by immunoSEQ multiplex PCR, and TCRdb kept only the in-frame ones, dropping some. This sample yields 55,000 to 75,000 clones, of which more than 75% are seen a single time; around 0.9% belongs to the top ten. The sort gate was single viable CD3+CD4+CD8-CD45RO+ cells for memory CD4+ T cells. The source material was memory CD4+ T cells from blood. The receptors were sampled from an adult in good health and CMV-seronegative.

V gene TRBV18 combines with J gene TRBJ2-2; TRBD1 agrees at 7 bases. From germline, CDR1 is KGHSH and CDR2 LQKENI. The length of the CDR3 is 14 residues. With V trimmed by 3 bases and J by 4 bases, 2 bases remained unmatched. Written as DNA, the CDR3 is TGTGCCAGCTCACCTGGGACAGTCACCGGGGAGCTGTTTTTT. Protein sequence: CASSPGTVTGELFF.

The chain is built from TRBV18 and TRBJ1-1; no firm D call. Germline V lookup: CDR1 KGHSH, CDR2 LQKENI. The length of the CDR3 is 15 residues. The V gene lost 0 bases and the J gene lost 0 bases, with 8 bases spanning the gap. The CDR3 DNA sequence: TGTGCCAGCTCACCACCGGGAGGCATGAACACTGAAGCTTTCTTT. It encodes CASSPPGGMNTEAFF.

The rearrangement uses TRBV4-1 and TRBJ2-3, with D possibly TRBD1 on 6 matching bases. V dropped 1 base and J dropped 5 bases, with 13 bases sitting between them. This CDR3 has 15 amino acids. CDR1 is MGHRA and CDR2 is YSYEKL in the germline V gene. In nucleotides, the CDR3 is TGCGCCAGCAGCCAAGCTTTGAGGGGGAGAGATACGCAGTATTTT. Translating gives CASSQALRGRDTQYF.

This chain uses TRBV5-4 with TRBJ2-1; D unresolved. The CDR3 contains 14 residues. Trimming removed 0 bases at V and 10 bases at J, with 14 bases between. From germline, CDR1 is SGHNT and CDR2 YYREEE (reference sequence). The CDR3 loop reads CASSLELALGEQFF. The CDR3 DNA is TGTGCCAGCAGCTTGGAGCTGGCCCTCGGGGAGCAGTTCTTC.

The chain combines TRBV2 with TRBJ2-3, with TRBD1 identical over 8 bases. The germline V gene encodes CDR1 SNHLY and CDR2 FYNNEI. Unmatched junction bases numbered 9, after V lost 6 bases and J lost 4 bases. This CDR3 contains 15 residues. The DNA of the CDR3 is TGTGCCAGCAGGGCTAGAGTGACAGGGGCAGATACGCAGTATTTT. Protein: CASRARVTGADTQYF.

This clone came up a few times. The chain couples TRBV2 to TRBJ1-1; 7 bases agree with TRBD1. Trimming took 7 bases from V and 7 from J; bases not matched to a gene: 6. Germline V CDR1 and CDR2: SNHLY, FYNNEI. The CDR3 runs 12 residues. CDR3 nucleotides: TGTGCCAGCAATTCCGGACAGGATGAAGCTTTCTTT. Its protein is CASNSGQDEAFF.

In nucleotides, the CDR3 is TGTGCCAGCTCGTTAACAGCAGTGCGAGATACGCAGTATTTT. It translates to CASSLTAVRDTQYF. The chain employs TRBV18 and TRBJ2-3; D remains ambiguous. Looked up from germline, CDR1 is KGHSH and CDR2 is LQKENI. CDR3 size: 14 residues. With 6 bases removed from V and 5 bases from J, the gap between germline ends came to 15 bases.

The J gene is TRBJ2-7, the V gene TRBV5-1; TRBD1 is a possible D gene (8 bases). Germline V lookup: CDR1 SGHRS, CDR2 YFSETQ. This CDR3 comprises 19 residues. Trimming shortened V by 5 bases and J by 3 bases, and 30 bases separated the two germline ends. The CDR3 DNA sequence: TGCGCCAGCAGGTTGTTTCCAGGGGGACAGGCTAGCGGAGACTACGAGCAGTACTTC. This translates into CASRLFPGGQASGDYEQYF.

The chain has TRBV18 and TRBJ2-6; 8 bases agree with TRBD1. V was clipped by 6 bases and J by 0 bases; unmatched bases: 13. The germline V gene has CDR1 KGHSH and CDR2 LQKENI. The CDR3 runs 19 residues. CDR3 in amino acids: CASSPQGAKGPSGANVLTF. The CDR3 coding sequence is TGTGCCAGCTCCCCTCAGGGGGCGAAGGGACCCTCTGGGGCCAACGTCCTGACTTTC.

This clone was detected only a few times. The chain's CDR3 is CASSQPDRANYGYTF. The CDR3, as DNA: TGCGCCAGCAGCCAACCCGACAGGGCTAACTATGGCTACACCTTC. V gene TRBV4-1 combines with J gene TRBJ1-2; 7 positions agree with TRBD1. Germline values: CDR1 MGHRA, CDR2 YSYEKL. This CDR3 spans 15 amino acids. J was trimmed by 0 bases and V by 2 bases; bases with no gene match: 3.

The chain is built from TRBV9 and TRBJ2-3; D may be TRBD2 (5 bases). The V and J ends lost 0 bases and 4 bases respectively, with 6 bases between them. From germline, CDR1 is SGDLS and CDR2 YYNGEE. The CDR3 covers 13 residues. CDR3 amino acids: CASSVGSADTQYF. The CDR3 bases are TGTGCCAGCAGCGTAGGTAGCGCAGATACGCAGTATTTT.

The J gene is TRBJ2-1, the V gene TRBV25-1; D is ambiguous. This CDR3 region has 13 residues. Germline V gene sequence: CDR1 MGHDK, CDR2 SYGVNS. The ends were cut back, 2 bases at V and 9 bases at J, with 11 bases in the middle. CDR3 sequence (DNA): TGTGCCAGCAGTGAAATTATAAGTCCTGAGCAGTTCTTC. As protein: CASSEIISPEQFF.

The gene calls are TRBV18 and TRBJ1-2; 12 bases agree with TRBD1. The CDR3 is 15 amino acids. Germline lookup yields CDR1 KGHSH and CDR2 LQKENI. Trimming at V came to 5 bases and at J to 4 bases, leaving 5 bases not matched to a gene. CDR3 protein: CASSASGQGAYGYTF. In nucleotides, the CDR3 is TGTGCCAGCTCAGCCTCGGGACAGGGGGCCTATGGCTACACCTTC.

The genes are TRBV20-1 and TRBJ2-5; D not resolved. The germline V and J ends were trimmed by 6 bases and 3 bases, with 8 bases remaining between them. Germline CDR1 reads DFQATT; CDR2 reads SNEGSKA (reference sequence). CDR3 length: 11 amino acids. CDR3: CSAEKEETQYF. CDR3 nucleotide sequence: TGCAGTGCAGAAAAGGAAGAGACCCAGTACTTC.

The rearrangement links TRBV5-1 to TRBJ1-1, with TRBD1 matching 7 bases. Trimming cost V 4 bases and J 3 bases; bases outside gene matches: 6. Per the germline V gene, CDR1 is SGHRS and CDR2 is YFSETQ. This CDR3 has 14 amino acids. The CDR3 loop is CASSVTGVYTEAFF. CDR3 nucleotide sequence: TGCGCCAGCAGCGTTACAGGGGTGTACACTGAAGCTTTCTTT.

This chain connects TRBV7-2 to TRBJ1-1; D remains ambiguous. CDR1 is SGHTA and CDR2 is FQGNSA in the germline V gene. The V gene lost 0 bases and the J gene lost 1 base, with 9 bases spanning the gap. This CDR3 is built from 15 residues. CDR3 residues: CASSLARYTNTEAFF. CDR3 DNA: TGTGCCAGCAGCTTAGCGCGGTACACGAACACTGAAGCTTTCTTT.

This clone has a single count. This sequence joins TRBV10-1 and TRBJ1-2; 7 bases are shared with TRBD1. This CDR3 region has 17 residues. The germline CDR1 and CDR2 sequences are WNHNN and SYGVQD (reference sequence). V lost 2 bases, J lost 0 bases, and 9 bases stayed unmatched. CDR3: CASSEIRGRVPNYGYTF. The CDR3 nucleotides are TGCGCCAGCAGTGAGATAAGGGGGCGGGTTCCTAACTATGGCTACACCTTC.